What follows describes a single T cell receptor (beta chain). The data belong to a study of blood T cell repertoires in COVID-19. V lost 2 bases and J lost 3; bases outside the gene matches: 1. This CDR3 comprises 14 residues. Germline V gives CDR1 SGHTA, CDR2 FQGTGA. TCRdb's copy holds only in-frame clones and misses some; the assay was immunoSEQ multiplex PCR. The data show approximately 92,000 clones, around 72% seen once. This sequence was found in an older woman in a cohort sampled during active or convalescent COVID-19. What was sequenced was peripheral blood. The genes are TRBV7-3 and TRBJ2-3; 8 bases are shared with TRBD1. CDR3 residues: CASSLGQGTDTQYF. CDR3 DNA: TGTGCCAGCAGCTTAGGACAGGGAACAGATACGCAGTATTTT.